The next 12 T cell receptor beta chains were all read from a single sample in a study of cytomegalovirus exposure and HLA in healthy donors. Method: immunoSEQ multiplex PCR; TCRdb's copy keeps in-frame clones and lacks some. The data contain approximately 280,000 clones, around 87% of them singletons. Sequenced: PBMCs. These receptors all come from a woman aged 18-29 years in good health and CMV-seronegative.

This chain connects TRBV7-8 to TRBJ1-5; D perhaps matches TRBD1 (6 bases). Trimming left V 3 bases short and J 0 bases short, with 12 bases between. The CDR3 is 16 residues long. CDR1 and CDR2 from the germline V gene are SGHVS and FQNEAQ. DNA of the CDR3: TGTGCCAGCAGCTTCCACAGGGACTATAGCAATCAGCCCCAGCATTTT. It codes for CASSFHRDYSNQPQHF. The variable domain in full, with the rest retrieved from reference TRBV7-8 and TRBJ1-5, is GAGVSQSPRYKVAKRGQDVALRCDPISGHVSLFWYQQALGQGPEFLTYFQNEAQLDKSGLPSDRFFAERPEGSVSTLKIQRTQQEDSAVYLCASSFHRDYSNQPQHFGDGTRLSIL.

The rearrangement links TRBV11-2 to TRBJ2-3, with 15 nucleotides matching TRBD2. Germline V gene data show CDR1 as SGHAT and CDR2 as FQNNGV. This CDR3 spans 17 amino acids. With 5 bases clipped from V and 5 bases from J, the junction kept 8 bases outside the gene matches. The CDR3 bases are TGTGCCAGCAGCCCCGGGACTAGCGGGAGGAGAGTAGATACGCAGTATTTT. It specifies CASSPGTSGRRVDTQYF.

The chain joins TRBV7-3 to TRBJ2-1; 12 bases line up with TRBD2. Trimming took 5 bases from V and 4 from J; bases not matched to a gene: 9. The CDR3 extends over 17 amino acids. Germline CDR1 is SGHTA and CDR2 is FQGTGA. CDR3 DNA sequence: TGTGCCAGCAGCCCTCGGACTAGCGGGATTAAATACAATGAGCAGTTCTTC. It is translated as CASSPRTSGIKYNEQFF.

This clone was observed a few times. The rearrangement uses TRBV10-3 and TRBJ1-2; D is undetermined. With 3 bases removed from V and 3 bases from J, the gap between germline ends came to 11 bases. The germline gives CDR1 ENHRY, CDR2 SYGVKD. The CDR3 sequence is 14 residues long. The CDR3 region has the DNA TGTGCCATCAGTGATTTGGCCATTTACTATGGCTACACCTTC. This encodes CAISDLAIYYGYTF.

The J gene is TRBJ1-2, the V gene TRBV6-5; 7 bases match TRBD1. The CDR3 is 16 residues long. Germline V CDR1 and CDR2: MNHEY, SVGAGI. The V and J ends lost 4 bases and 6 bases, in that order; junction bases with no gene match: 14. CDR3 residues: CASSSSQGRGYHGYTF. The CDR3 region has the DNA TGTGCCAGCAGTTCGTCTCAGGGCAGGGGGTACCATGGCTACACCTTC.

This sequence joins TRBV6-1 and TRBJ1-2; D is perhaps TRBD1 (6 bases). The CDR3 consists of 13 residues. Trimming took 2 bases from V and 8 from J, leaving 12 bases between them. From germline, CDR1 is MNHNS and CDR2 SASEGT. The CDR3 is CASSESNRDGYTF. Written as DNA, the CDR3 is TGTGCCAGCAGTGAATCGAACAGGGACGGCTACACCTTC.

The V gene is TRBV18, the J gene TRBJ2-5; 8 nucleotides line up with TRBD1. This CDR3 has 16 amino acids. Germline CDR1 KGHSH, CDR2 LQKENI. With 4 bases clipped from V and 5 bases from J, the junction kept 12 bases outside the gene matches. CDR3 sequence (DNA): TGTGCCAGCTCACACTACGGGACAGGAGGACTGGAGACCCAGTACTTC. Its protein is CASSHYGTGGLETQYF.

The J gene is TRBJ2-3, the V gene TRBV4-3, with a weak D call TRBD2 (6 bases). Germline V gene sequence: CDR1 LGHNA, CDR2 YSLEER. The ends were cut back, 1 base at V and 4 bases at J, with 15 bases in the middle. The CDR3 extends over 16 amino acids. CDR3 amino acids: CASSQGGLRSADTQYF. In DNA form, the CDR3 reads TGCGCCAGCAGCCAAGGGGGACTTCGGTCGGCAGATACGCAGTATTTT.

The CDR3 DNA sequence: TGTGCCAGCTCATACAAACAGGGGGCGACACAACAAACCGTCTCTGGGGCCAACGTCCTGACTTTC. It translates to CASSYKQGATQQTVSGANVLTF. The chain links TRBV18 to TRBJ2-6; TRBD1 aligns across 9 bases. After removal of 5 bases from V and 0 bases from J, the junction contained 20 bases not matched to a gene. Germline V lookup: CDR1 KGHSH, CDR2 LQKENI. The CDR3 sequence is 22 residues long.

The chain carries TRBV29-1 and TRBJ2-5; 10 bases fit TRBD1. The CDR3 sequence is 13 residues long. Germline trimming cut 4 bases from V and 7 bases from J; bases unmatched to any gene: 6. CDR1 and CDR2 (germline): SQVTM, ANQGSEA. The DNA for the CDR3 is TGCAGCGTTGGACGGACAGGGGGGGGGACCCAGTACTTC. It specifies CSVGRTGGGTQYF.

The chain recombines TRBV6-1 with TRBJ1-5, with 7 nucleotides matching TRBD1. The germline V gene has CDR1 MNHNS and CDR2 SASEGT. The CDR3 totals 19 residues. Losses at the gene ends were 2 bases for V and 3 bases for J; bases not matched to a gene: 16. CDR3 region: CASSEIKVQGSGTNQPQHF. Here the CDR3 DNA reads TGTGCCAGCAGTGAAATTAAGGTACAGGGGTCCGGCACCAATCAGCCCCAGCATTTT.

The V call is TRBV5-4, the J call TRBJ1-2; TRBD1 agrees at 7 bases. The CDR3 spans 14 residues. Trimming took 2 bases from V and 7 from J; bases not matched to a gene: 8. Looked up from germline, CDR1 is SGHNT and CDR2 is YYREEE (reference sequence). DNA of the CDR3: TGTGCCAGCAGCTTCAAGGGGGCCTCGGGTGGCTACACCTTC. Its protein is CASSFKGASGGYTF.